This T cell receptor beta chain was captured in a study of blood T cells in healthy people across ages. Study context: Template switching picked up about one barcoded beta molecule for each two T cells.

V trimming: 4 bases; J trimming: 7 bases; junction bases outside the gene matches: 3. Germline loops: CDR1 DFQATT, CDR2 SNEGSKA (reference sequence). CDR3 length: 13 residues. Primers used in a second PCR of about 6 to 11 cycles were a sample-barcoded 5' primer and a J-beta primer mix. MiXCR, run by TCRdb on the 5' RACE reads, gives a single entry per CDR3 protein. Of almost 550,000 distinct CDR3 sequences in the sample, about 25% were seen once. These sequences were also reported in another study, on T cells of mothers and their children.

The V call is TRBV20-1, the J call TRBJ2-4, with 11 positions matching TRBD2. The origin of this receptor is a boy younger than 18 in good health. Sequenced input: blood. The CDR3 is CSAMASGRNIQYF. Here the CDR3 DNA reads TGCAGTGCTATGGCTAGCGGGAGGAACATTCAGTACTTC.